This record looks at one T cell receptor beta chain sequence and its context. This sample is drawn from a study of blood T cell repertoires in COVID-19. Across the whole study: Both acute and convalescent COVID-19 samples were obtained from the United States, Italy and Spain. PBMCs, B-cell-depleted T cells, or T cells were the source of the cDNA or gDNA that made up the material.

Original methodology: Reference gene primers were amplified, and this amplification served to estimate nucleated cell counts. The assay was immunoSEQ multiplex PCR, and TCRdb's table has in-frame clones only and misses some. From that table come the V and J calls and clone size; the DNA was used to work out D and trimming. Among fewer than 250,000 clones, 80% to 90% were seen once, and the ten largest hold about 4%. The germline gives CDR1 LNHDA, CDR2 SQIVND (reference sequence). Trimming shortened V by 7 bases and J by 2 bases, and 13 bases separated the two germline ends. The CDR3 is 14 residues long.

The chain recombines TRBV19 with TRBJ2-3; weak D call: TRBD2 (5 bases). Input material: peripheral blood. The origin of this receptor is a man aged 45-65 years with acute or convalescent COVID-19. The CDR3 nucleotides read TGTGCCAGTAAGCAGCGACGGGACACAGATACGCAGTATTTT. Encoded protein: CASKQRRDTDTQYF.